This passage covers 8 T cell receptor beta chains from one sample sequenced in a study of PD-L1 blockade in urothelial cancer. As for time point: pretreatment peripheral blood. Using immunoSEQ multiplex PCR, the repertoire was profiled, and TCRdb retains in-frame clones only, with some absent. The sample contains 54,000 or so clones, over 65% of which appear only once. Sequenced material: PBMCs, taken around atezolizumab (anti-PD-L1) treatment. These receptors were obtained from a man aged 50 or older with urothelial cancer.

The chain recombines TRBV9 with TRBJ2-4, with TRBD2 as a possible D gene (5 bases). V lost 3 bases and J lost 1, with 20 bases in between. This CDR3 has 18 amino acids. In germline, CDR1 is SGDLS, CDR2 YYNGEE. The CDR3 protein is CASSAYPREGLAKNIQYF. The DNA of the CDR3 is TGTGCCAGCAGCGCCTACCCTCGAGAGGGCTTGGCCAAAAACATTCAGTACTTC. Using reference TRBV9 and TRBJ2-4 for the parts outside the CDR3, the full variable domain is DSGVTQTPKHLITATGQRVTLRCSPRSGDLSVYWYQQSLDQGLQFLIQYYNGEERAKGNILERFSAQQFPDLHSELNLSSLELGDSALYFCASSAYPREGLAKNIQYFGAGTRLSVL.

The chain combines TRBV20-1 with TRBJ2-3; the match to TRBD2 covers 8 bases. Germline-derived CDR1 and CDR2 are DFQATT and SNEGSKA (reference sequence). There are 11 residues in the CDR3. V lost 6 bases, J lost 10 bases, and 6 bases stayed unmatched. The CDR3 DNA reads as TGCAGTGCGGCAGGGACTAGAGCGCAGTATTTT. This codes for CSAAGTRAQYF.

This chain connects TRBV5-1 to TRBJ2-2; 7 positions match TRBD2. J lost 4 bases, V lost 3 bases, and 6 bases had no gene match. CDR3 length: 15 residues. CDR1 and CDR2 from the germline V gene are SGHRS and YFSETQ. The CDR3 here is CASSSVGGSTGELFF. In DNA form, the CDR3 reads TGCGCCAGCAGCTCGGTTGGCGGGAGCACCGGGGAGCTGTTTTTT.

J is TRBJ2-5 and V is TRBV11-2; D not certain. The CDR3 totals 11 residues. Germline assignment: CDR1 SGHAT and CDR2 FQNNGV. The ends were cut back, 5 bases at V and 2 bases at J, with 3 bases in the middle. CDR3 in amino acids: CASSLQETQYF. For the CDR3, the DNA is TGTGCCAGCAGCCTACAAGAGACCCAGTACTTC.

The sample holds a few counts of this clone. The CDR3 loop is CASSQEMFGEQFF. Written as DNA, the CDR3 is TGTGCCAGCAGCCAAGAAATGTTCGGTGAGCAGTTCTTC. This chain connects TRBV4-2 to TRBJ2-1; D gene unclear. CDR3 length: 13 residues. V lost 0 bases, J lost 9 bases, and 9 bases lay in between. The germline V gene encodes CDR1 LGHNA and CDR2 YNFKEQ.

This sequence joins TRBV4-2 and TRBJ2-1; D remains unclear. The V end lost 0 bases, the J end lost 5 bases, and 11 bases lay between the germline ends. The CDR3 length is 15 residues. CDR1 is LGHNA and CDR2 is YNFKEQ in the germline V gene. This CDR3 reads CASSQEPNSHNEQFF. The CDR3 DNA is TGTGCCAGCAGCCAAGAGCCAAATAGCCACAATGAGCAGTTCTTC.

V gene TRBV30 combines with J gene TRBJ2-7; the D gene is possibly TRBD2 (6 bases). The V end was cut by 1 base, the J end by 0 bases, with 13 bases between. The CDR3 loop spans 15 amino acids. CDR1 GTSNPN and CDR2 SVGIG come from the germline V gene (reference sequence). CDR3 coding DNA: TGTGCCTGGAGTGACGGGGTAGCGGTCTCCTACGAGCAGTACTTC. Protein product: CAWSDGVAVSYEQYF.

V and J are TRBV6-1 and TRBJ1-5; perhaps TRBD1 as D (5 bases). CDR1 is MNHNS and CDR2 is SASEGT in the germline V gene. CDR3 size: 15 residues. Trimming took 8 bases from V and 1 from J, leaving 15 bases between them. Here the CDR3 DNA reads TGTGCCAGCTGGGAGGGGCCGGCAAGCAATCAGCCCCAGCATTTT. Protein sequence: CASWEGPASNQPQHF.